These 23 T cell receptor beta chains share one sample of origin, sequenced in a study of identical twins' blood T cells. TCRdb reanalysed the 5' RACE reads using MiXCR and keeps one entry per CDR3 protein. This sample has around 380,000 distinct CDR3 sequences, with about 28% found just once. Sequenced input: PBMCs. The receptors shown here come from a woman aged 18-49 years in good health.

Note on this clonotype: One end of the junction does not line up with germline, which may come from a read error. V gene TRBV5-8 combines with J gene TRBJ2-2; possibly TRBD2 for D (5 bases). Germline loops: CDR1 SGHTS, CDR2 YDEGEE. The CDR3 totals 14 residues. This chain's CDR3 is CASSSDGNTGDLFF. The CDR3 DNA is TGTGCCAGCAGCTCGGACGGGAACACCGGGGATCTGTTTTTT.

The rearrangement joins TRBV7-2 to TRBJ2-7, with D perhaps TRBD1 (5 bases). This CDR3 is built from 13 residues. V gave up 4 bases and J gave up 6 bases, with 13 bases separating them. Germline CDR1 SGHTA, CDR2 FQGNSA. The CDR3 bases are TGTGCCAGCAGCTCGGATTGGGGCGCCGAGCAGTACTTC. Protein: CASSSDWGAEQYF.

Of note for this clonotype: A much more abundant neighbour one base away suggests this may be a read error. The V and J genes are TRBV20-1 and TRBJ1-1, with TRBD1 as a possible D gene (5 bases). The germline CDR1 and CDR2 sequences are DFQATT and SNEGSKA (reference sequence). The CDR3 consists of 14 residues. CDR3 DNA sequence: TGCGGTGCTAGGGTCTTGGGGGAGTCCACTGAAGCTTTCTTT. Protein product: CGARVLGESTEAFF.

This clonotype was recorded once. The rearrangement uses TRBV6-2 or TRBV6-3 and TRBJ2-3; D unclear. The CDR3 loop spans 13 amino acids. The ends were cut back, 3 bases at V and 2 bases at J, with 6 bases in the middle. The V gene's germline CDR1 is MNHEY and CDR2 SVGEGT. The CDR3 region has the DNA TGTGCCAGCAGTTATCTGAACACAGATACGCAGTATTTT. Its protein is CASSYLNTDTQYF.

This clonotype was detected a few times. One junction end does not reproduce the germline sequence, and a read error may be involved. V usage is TRBV20-1 and J usage is TRBJ2-1, with D possibly being TRBD2 (6 bases). The CDR3 spans 13 residues. CDR1 DFQATT and CDR2 SNEGSKA come from the germline V gene (reference sequence). The CDR3, as DNA: TGCAGTGCTAGAGCCCCCGAGTCTAGCGCGTCAAACTTC. It is translated as CSARAPESSASNF.

In this sample, this clonotype turned up a few times. The V call is TRBV20-1, the J call TRBJ1-4; D gene unclear. From germline, CDR1 is DFQATT and CDR2 SNEGSKA (reference sequence). Trimming pared 6 bases from V and 8 bases from J, leaving 13 bases between. The CDR3 covers 12 residues. CDR3: CSAQSVEEKLFF. In DNA form, the CDR3 reads TGCAGTGCCCAATCAGTGGAGGAAAAACTGTTTTTT.

V usage is TRBV7-9 and J usage is TRBJ1-2; no clear D. The CDR3 is made up of 12 amino acids. V lost 4 bases and J 5 bases, leaving 8 bases between the germline ends. Germline V gene lookup returns CDR1 SEHNR and CDR2 FQNEAQ (reference sequence). CDR3 DNA sequence: TGTGCCAGCAGCTCTACAAATTATGGCTACACCTTC. Translated: CASSSTNYGYTF. Variable domain in full (rest from reference TRBV7-9 and TRBJ1-2): DTGVSQNPRHKITKRGQNVTFRCDPISEHNRLYWYRQTLGQGPEFLTYFQNEAQLEKSRLLSDRFSAERPKGSFSTLEIQRTEQGDSAMYLCASSSTNYGYTFGSGTRLTVV.

This clonotype appeared a few times. The DNA for the CDR3 is TGTGCCAGCAGTTCGAACAGGAGGGGCACTGAAGCTTTCTTT. It is translated as CASSSNRRGTEAFF. The chain uses TRBV12-3 or TRBV12-4 and TRBJ1-1, with D maybe TRBD1 (5 bases). Trimming cost V 4 bases and J 4 bases, with 13 bases left between them. This CDR3 region has 14 residues.

J is TRBJ1-1 and V is TRBV6-5; D is possibly TRBD1 (5 bases). This CDR3 comprises 10 residues. Germline V gene lookup returns CDR1 MNHEY and CDR2 SVGAGI. The DNA for the CDR3 is TGTGCTACCTTTGGGCAGGGAGCTTTCTTT. Amino acid sequence: CATFGQGAFF.

This clonotype was seen many times. This chain joins TRBV10-3 and TRBJ1-1; D is uncertain. This CDR3 has 14 residues. Germline-derived CDR1 and CDR2 are ENHRY and SYGVKD. V lost 4 bases, J lost 5 bases, and 14 bases lay in between. In DNA form, the CDR3 reads TGTGCCATCAGTGCGGATGGGATGGGTACTGAAGCTTTCTTT. Translated, it gives CAISADGMGTEAFF.

The chain carries TRBV5-1 and TRBJ1-1; D is undetermined. Trimming left V 9 bases short and J 1 base short, with 13 bases between. This CDR3 region has 13 residues. Germline-derived CDR1 and CDR2 are SGHRS and YFSETQ. This CDR3 reads CATTDGSNTEAFF. CDR3 coding DNA: TGCGCCACTACCGACGGTTCGAACACTGAAGCTTTCTTT.

The CDR3 loop is CASSQLPGQGGTEAFF. CDR3 nucleotide sequence: TGTGCCAGCAGCCAACTACCGGGACAGGGCGGCACTGAAGCTTTCTTT. The genes are TRBV14 and TRBJ1-1, with TRBD1 matching 9 bases. The V gene end was trimmed by 2 bases and the J gene end by 4 bases; junction bases not matched to a gene: 8. The CDR3 consists of 16 residues. Germline CDR1 reads SGHDN; CDR2 reads FVKESK.

This chain joins TRBV18 and TRBJ1-1; 8 bases line up with TRBD1. Germline V gene data show CDR1 as KGHSH and CDR2 as LQKENI. Trimming at V came to 4 bases and at J to 0 bases, leaving 13 bases not matched to a gene. The CDR3 totals 18 residues. The CDR3 region has the DNA TGTGCCAGCTCACGACTTCCGGGACAGGCCTTAATGAACACTGAAGCTTTCTTT. It is translated as CASSRLPGQALMNTEAFF.

In nucleotides, the CDR3 is TGTGCCAGCAGAGTTCGATCCAGAGGCTACAATGAGCAGTTCTTC. Translation gives CASRVRSRGYNEQFF. V usage is TRBV27 and J usage is TRBJ2-1; D gene ambiguous. CDR3 length: 15 residues. Trimming pared 6 bases from V and 3 bases from J, leaving 15 bases between. Germline values: CDR1 MNHEY, CDR2 SMNVEV (reference sequence).

This chain joins TRBV29-1 and TRBJ1-1; D gene ambiguous. The germline gives CDR1 SQVTM, CDR2 ANQGSEA. CDR3 length equals 13 residues. With 1 base removed from V and 2 bases from J, the gap between germline ends came to 8 bases. The CDR3 DNA follows: TGCAGCGTTGAAGTAGGCATAAACACTGAAGCTTTCTTT. This gives the protein CSVEVGINTEAFF.

This clonotype appeared a few times. The genes are TRBV6-1 and TRBJ1-2; D unclear. CDR1 is MNHNS, CDR2 SASEGT, per germline. The length of the CDR3 is 14 residues. Deletions cut 2 bases from V and 7 bases from J, with 14 bases between. In DNA form, the CDR3 reads TGTGCCAGCAGTGAATCGAGCGGCGCGGGTGGCTACACCTTC. Translated, it gives CASSESSGAGGYTF.

This chain uses TRBV6-5 with TRBJ2-1; 9 bases align to TRBD1. V lost 6 bases to trimming and J lost 9 bases; unmatched junction nucleotides: 6. Germline V gives CDR1 MNHEY, CDR2 SVGAGI. CDR3 size: 13 residues. CDR3 in DNA: TGTGCCAGCAGGTCACAGGGGGCAGGTGAGCAGTTCTTC. This sequence encodes CASRSQGAGEQFF.

This sequence joins TRBV6-5 and TRBJ2-3; D ambiguous. Germline V gene lookup returns CDR1 MNHEY and CDR2 SVGAGI. This CDR3 contains 14 residues. V was shortened by 6 bases and J by 2 bases, with 12 bases between the two germline ends. The CDR3 region is CASRIFAATDTQYF. CDR3 sequence (DNA): TGTGCCAGCAGAATCTTTGCGGCCACAGATACGCAGTATTTT.

The genes are TRBV5-6 and TRBJ2-3; D gene ambiguous. Germline-derived CDR1 and CDR2 are SGHDT and YYEEEE. The CDR3 loop spans 13 amino acids. Trimming left V 0 bases short and J 5 bases short, with 7 bases between. The CDR3 region has the DNA TGTGCCAGCAGCTTGGACGCGAGAGATACGCAGTATTTT. Its protein product is CASSLDARDTQYF.

This clonotype was detected many times. This chain joins TRBV4-1 and TRBJ1-5, with unresolved D. CDR3 length: 13 amino acids. The V end was cut by 3 bases, the J end by 4 bases, with 7 bases between. The germline V gene encodes CDR1 MGHRA and CDR2 YSYEKL. CDR3 coding DNA: TGCGCCAGCAGCCAGACACCGAATCAGCCCCAGCATTTT. Translation: CASSQTPNQPQHF.

The CDR3 DNA reads as TGTGCCAGCAGGCTCGTGTATGGTGAAGCTTTCTTT. It translates to CASRLVYGEAFF. This chain joins TRBV2 and TRBJ1-1; no definite D call. Germline assignment: CDR1 SNHLY and CDR2 FYNNEI. Trimming left V 6 bases short and J 7 bases short, with 12 bases between. The CDR3 loop spans 12 amino acids.

The V and J genes are TRBV14 and TRBJ1-1, with D unclear. Trimming stripped 4 bases from V and 5 bases from J, with 14 bases between. The CDR3 spans 14 residues. Germline V gene sequence: CDR1 SGHDN, CDR2 FVKESK. The CDR3 sequence: CASSRAVAGTEAFF. The CDR3 DNA follows: TGTGCCAGCAGCCGCGCCGTGGCGGGAACTGAAGCTTTCTTT.

This chain connects TRBV27 to TRBJ2-7, with D unclear. Germline assignment: CDR1 MNHEY and CDR2 SMNVEV (reference sequence). This CDR3 has 14 residues. Trimming stripped 0 bases from V and 4 bases from J, with 10 bases between. CDR3 in amino acids: CASSLSGMGYEQYF. Written as DNA, the CDR3 is TGTGCCAGCAGTTTATCCGGCATGGGATACGAGCAGTACTTC.